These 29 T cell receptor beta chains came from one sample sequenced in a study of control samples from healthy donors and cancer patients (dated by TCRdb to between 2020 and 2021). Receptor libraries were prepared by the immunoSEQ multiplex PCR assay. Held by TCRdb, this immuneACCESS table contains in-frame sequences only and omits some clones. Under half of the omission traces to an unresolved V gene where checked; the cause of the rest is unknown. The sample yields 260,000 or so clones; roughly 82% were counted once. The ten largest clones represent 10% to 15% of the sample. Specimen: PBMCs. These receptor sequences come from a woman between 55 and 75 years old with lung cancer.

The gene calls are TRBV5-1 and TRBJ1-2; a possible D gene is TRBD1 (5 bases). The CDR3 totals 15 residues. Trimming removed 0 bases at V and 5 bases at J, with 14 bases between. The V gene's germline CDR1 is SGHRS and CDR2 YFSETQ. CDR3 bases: TGCGCCAGCAGCTTGGCCGGCAGGGTGGGATATGGCTACACCTTC. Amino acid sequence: CASSLAGRVGYGYTF.

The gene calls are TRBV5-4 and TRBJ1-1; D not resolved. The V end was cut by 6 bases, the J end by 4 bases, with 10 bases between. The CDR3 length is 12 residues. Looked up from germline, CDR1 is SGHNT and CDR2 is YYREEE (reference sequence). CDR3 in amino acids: CASTLRGTEAFF. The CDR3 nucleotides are TGTGCCAGCACCCTCAGAGGCACTGAAGCTTTCTTT.

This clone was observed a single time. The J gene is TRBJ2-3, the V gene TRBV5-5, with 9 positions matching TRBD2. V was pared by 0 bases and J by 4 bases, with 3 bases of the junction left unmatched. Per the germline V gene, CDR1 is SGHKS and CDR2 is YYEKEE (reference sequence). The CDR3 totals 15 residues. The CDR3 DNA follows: TGTGCCAGCAGCTTGGGTGGCGGGAGGGCAGATACGCAGTATTTT. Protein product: CASSLGGGRADTQYF.

The CDR3 loop reads CASSLQDPGYNEQFF. The CDR3 nucleotides are TGCGCCAGCAGCTTGCAAGACCCCGGGTACAATGAGCAGTTCTTC. V gene TRBV5-1 combines with J gene TRBJ2-1; no clear D gene. The V gene's germline CDR1 is SGHRS and CDR2 YFSETQ. CDR3 length equals 15 residues. Trimming removed 1 base from V and 4 bases from J, with 12 bases in between.

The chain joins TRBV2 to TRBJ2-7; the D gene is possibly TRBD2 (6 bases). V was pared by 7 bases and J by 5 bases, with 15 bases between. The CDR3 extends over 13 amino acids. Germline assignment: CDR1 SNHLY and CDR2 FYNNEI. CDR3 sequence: CASTGLLGNEQYF. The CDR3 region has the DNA TGTGCCAGCACCGGACTATTAGGGAACGAGCAGTACTTC.

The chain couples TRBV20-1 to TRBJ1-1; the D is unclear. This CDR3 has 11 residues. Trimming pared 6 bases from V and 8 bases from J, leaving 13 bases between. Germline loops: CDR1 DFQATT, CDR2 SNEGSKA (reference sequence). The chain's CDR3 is CSAGGGGEAFF. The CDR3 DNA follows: TGCAGTGCAGGTGGCGGCGGGGAAGCTTTCTTT.

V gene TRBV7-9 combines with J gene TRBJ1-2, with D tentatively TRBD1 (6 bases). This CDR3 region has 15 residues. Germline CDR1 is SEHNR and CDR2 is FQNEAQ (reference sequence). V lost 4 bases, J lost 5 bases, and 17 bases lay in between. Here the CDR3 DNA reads TGTGCCAGCAGCTCGAGAGGGGGGACAATTTATGGCTACACCTTC. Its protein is CASSSRGGTIYGYTF.

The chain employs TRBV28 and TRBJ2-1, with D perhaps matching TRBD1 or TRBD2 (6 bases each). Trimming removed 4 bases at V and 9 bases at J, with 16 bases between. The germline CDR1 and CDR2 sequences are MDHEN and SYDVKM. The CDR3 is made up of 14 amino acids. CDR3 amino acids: CASSSGAPAGEQFF. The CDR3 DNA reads TGTGCCAGCAGTTCGGGGGCCCCGGCGGGTGAGCAGTTCTTC.

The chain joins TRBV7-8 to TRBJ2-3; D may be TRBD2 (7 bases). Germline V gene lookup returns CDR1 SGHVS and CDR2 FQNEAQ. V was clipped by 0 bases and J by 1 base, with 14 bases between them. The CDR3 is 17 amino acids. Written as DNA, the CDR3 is TGTGCCAGCAGCTTAGCGGGGGGGCCTATCGGCACAGATACGCAGTATTTT. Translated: CASSLAGGPIGTDTQYF. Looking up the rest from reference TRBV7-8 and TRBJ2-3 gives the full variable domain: GAGVSQSPRYKVAKRGQDVALRCDPISGHVSLFWYQQALGQGPEFLTYFQNEAQLDKSGLPSDRFFAERPEGSVSTLKIQRTQQEDSAVYLCASSLAGGPIGTDTQYFGPGTRLTVL.

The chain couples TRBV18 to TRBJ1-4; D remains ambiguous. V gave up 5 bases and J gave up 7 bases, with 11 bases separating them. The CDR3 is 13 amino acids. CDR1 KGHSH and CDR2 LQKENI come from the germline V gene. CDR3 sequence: CASSSVLGEKLFF. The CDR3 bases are TGTGCCAGCTCATCGGTACTGGGTGAAAAACTGTTTTTT.

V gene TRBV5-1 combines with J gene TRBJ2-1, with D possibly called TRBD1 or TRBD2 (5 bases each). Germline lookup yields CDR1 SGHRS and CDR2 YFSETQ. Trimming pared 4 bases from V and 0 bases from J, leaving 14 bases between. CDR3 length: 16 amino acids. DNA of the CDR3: TGCGCCAGCAGCGACGCCGGGACCGGCTCCTACAATGAGCAGTTCTTC. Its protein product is CASSDAGTGSYNEQFF.

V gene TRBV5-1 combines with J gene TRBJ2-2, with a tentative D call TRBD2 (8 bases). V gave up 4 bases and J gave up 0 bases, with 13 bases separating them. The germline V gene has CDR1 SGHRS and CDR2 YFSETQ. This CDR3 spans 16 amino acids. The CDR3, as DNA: TGCGCCAGCAGCCCGGGGGGGACAGCGAACACCGGGGAGCTGTTTTTT. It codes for CASSPGGTANTGELFF.

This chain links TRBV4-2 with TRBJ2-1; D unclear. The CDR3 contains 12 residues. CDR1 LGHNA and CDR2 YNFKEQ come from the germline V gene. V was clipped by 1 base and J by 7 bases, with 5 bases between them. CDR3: CASSQAGNEQFF. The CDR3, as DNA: TGTGCCAGCAGCCAAGCCGGGAATGAGCAGTTCTTC.

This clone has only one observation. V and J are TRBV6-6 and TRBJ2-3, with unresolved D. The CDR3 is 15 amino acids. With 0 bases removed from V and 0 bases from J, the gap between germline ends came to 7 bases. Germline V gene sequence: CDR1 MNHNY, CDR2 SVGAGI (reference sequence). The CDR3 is CASSYSYSSTDTQYF. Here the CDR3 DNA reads TGTGCCAGCAGTTACTCCTACTCCAGCACAGATACGCAGTATTTT.

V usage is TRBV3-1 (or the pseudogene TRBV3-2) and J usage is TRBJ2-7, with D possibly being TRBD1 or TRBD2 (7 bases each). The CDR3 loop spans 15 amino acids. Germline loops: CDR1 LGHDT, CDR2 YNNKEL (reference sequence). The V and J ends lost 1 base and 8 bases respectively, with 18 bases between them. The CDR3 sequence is CASSQGTGGGVQQYF. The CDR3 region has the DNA TGTGCCAGCAGCCAAGGGACAGGTGGGGGGGTCCAGCAGTACTTC.

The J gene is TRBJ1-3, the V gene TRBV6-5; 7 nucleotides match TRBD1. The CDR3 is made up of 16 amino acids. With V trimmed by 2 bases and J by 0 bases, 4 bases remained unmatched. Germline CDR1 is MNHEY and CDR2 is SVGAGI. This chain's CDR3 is CASSYVQGSSGNTIYF. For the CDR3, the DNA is TGTGCCAGCAGTTACGTACAGGGGAGCTCTGGAAACACCATATATTTT.

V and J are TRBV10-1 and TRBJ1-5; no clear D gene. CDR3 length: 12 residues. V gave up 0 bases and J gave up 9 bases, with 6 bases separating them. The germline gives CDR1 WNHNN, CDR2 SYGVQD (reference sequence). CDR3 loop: CASSESGRPQHF. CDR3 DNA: TGCGCCAGCAGTGAGTCCGGTAGGCCCCAGCATTTT.

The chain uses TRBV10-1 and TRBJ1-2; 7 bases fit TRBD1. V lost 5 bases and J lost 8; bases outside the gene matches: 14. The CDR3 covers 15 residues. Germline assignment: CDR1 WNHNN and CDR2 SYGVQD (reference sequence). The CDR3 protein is CASSPTRQGEVGYTF. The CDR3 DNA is TGCGCCAGCAGTCCTACCCGCCAGGGGGAAGTCGGCTACACCTTC.

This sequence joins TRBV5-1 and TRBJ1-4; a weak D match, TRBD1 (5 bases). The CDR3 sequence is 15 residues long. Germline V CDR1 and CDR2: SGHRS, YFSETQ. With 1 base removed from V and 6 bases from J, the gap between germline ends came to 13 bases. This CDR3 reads CASSLSGGEYEKLFF. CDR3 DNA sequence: TGCGCCAGCAGCTTGAGCGGGGGGGAGTATGAAAAACTGTTTTTT.

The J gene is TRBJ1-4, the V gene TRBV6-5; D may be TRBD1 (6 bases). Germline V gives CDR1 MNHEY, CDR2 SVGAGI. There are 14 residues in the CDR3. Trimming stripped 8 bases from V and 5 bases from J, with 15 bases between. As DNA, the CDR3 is TGTGCCAGCCGAGGGGAGGGGGTGAATGAAAAACTGTTTTTT. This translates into CASRGEGVNEKLFF.

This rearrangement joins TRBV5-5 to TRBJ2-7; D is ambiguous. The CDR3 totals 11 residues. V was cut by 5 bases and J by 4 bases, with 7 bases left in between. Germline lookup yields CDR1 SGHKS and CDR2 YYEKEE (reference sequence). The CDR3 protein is CASRVAYEQYF. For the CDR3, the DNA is TGTGCCAGCAGGGTGGCATACGAGCAGTACTTC. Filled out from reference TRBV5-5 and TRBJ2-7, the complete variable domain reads DAGVTQSPTHLIKTRGQQVTLRCSPISGHKSVSWYQQVLGQGPQFIFQYYEKEERGRGNFPDRFSARQFPNYSSELNVNALLLGDSALYLCASRVAYEQYFGPGTRLTVT.

CDR3 sequence reads: CASSIYAYRGSEAFF. In DNA, the CDR3 is TGTGCCAGCAGCATATACGCATACAGGGGCTCTGAAGCTTTCTTT. The rearrangement uses TRBV7-3 and TRBJ1-1; 7 bases are a match to TRBD1. CDR1 is SGHTA and CDR2 is FQGTGA in the germline V gene. This CDR3 comprises 15 residues. The J segment lost 6 bases and the V segment lost 5 bases, leaving 12 bases of the junction unmatched. The full variable domain, with the rest looked up from reference TRBV7-3 and TRBJ1-1, is GAGVSQTPSNKVTEKGKYVELRCDPISGHTALYWYRQSLGQGPEFLIYFQGTGAADDSGLPNDRFFAVRPEGSVSTLKIQRTERGDSAVYLCASSIYAYRGSEAFFGQGTRLTVV.

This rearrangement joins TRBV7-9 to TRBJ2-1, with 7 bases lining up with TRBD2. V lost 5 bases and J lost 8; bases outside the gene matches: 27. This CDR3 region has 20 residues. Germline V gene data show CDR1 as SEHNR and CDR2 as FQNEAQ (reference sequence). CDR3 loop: CASSKKSGLEGGVTTYEQFF. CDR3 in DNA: TGTGCCAGCAGCAAGAAATCCGGACTAGAGGGTGGGGTCACCACCTATGAGCAGTTCTTC.

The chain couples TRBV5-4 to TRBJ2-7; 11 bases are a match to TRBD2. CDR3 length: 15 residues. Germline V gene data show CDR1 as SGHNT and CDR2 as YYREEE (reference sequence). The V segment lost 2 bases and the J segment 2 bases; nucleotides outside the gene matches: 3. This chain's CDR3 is CASSFTLAGAYEQYF. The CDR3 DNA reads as TGTGCCAGCAGCTTTACACTAGCGGGGGCCTACGAGCAGTACTTC.

The DNA for the CDR3 is TGTGCCAGCTCACAATCAACGACAGGGAACACTGAAGCTTTCTTT. This sequence encodes CASSQSTTGNTEAFF. The rearrangement uses TRBV18 and TRBJ1-1, with D possibly being TRBD1 (6 bases). The CDR3 covers 15 residues. Germline V lookup: CDR1 KGHSH, CDR2 LQKENI. V dropped 4 bases and J dropped 1 base, with 13 bases sitting between them. The complete variable domain, with remaining parts taken from reference TRBV18 and TRBJ1-1, reads NAGVMQNPRHLVRRRGQEARLRCSPMKGHSHVYWYRQLPEEGLKFMVYLQKENIIDESGMPKERFSAEFPKEGPSILRIQQVVRGDSAAYFCASSQSTTGNTEAFFGQGTRLTVV.

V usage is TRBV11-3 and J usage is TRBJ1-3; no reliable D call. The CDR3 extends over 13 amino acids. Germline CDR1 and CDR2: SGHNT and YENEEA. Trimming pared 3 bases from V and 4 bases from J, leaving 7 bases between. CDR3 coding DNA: TGTGCCAGCAGCTTCATGAACGGAAACACCATATATTTT. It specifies CASSFMNGNTIYF.

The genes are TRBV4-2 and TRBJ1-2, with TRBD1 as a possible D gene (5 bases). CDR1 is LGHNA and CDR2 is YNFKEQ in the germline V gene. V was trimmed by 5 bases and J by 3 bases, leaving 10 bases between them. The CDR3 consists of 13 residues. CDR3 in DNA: TGTGCCAGCAGCTCGGGGGTAGACTATGGCTACACCTTC. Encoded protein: CASSSGVDYGYTF.

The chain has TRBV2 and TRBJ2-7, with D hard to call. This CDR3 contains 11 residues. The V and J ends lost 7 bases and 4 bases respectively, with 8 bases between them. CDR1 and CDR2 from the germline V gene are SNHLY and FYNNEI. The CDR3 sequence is CASTIYYEQYF. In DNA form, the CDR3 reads TGTGCCAGCACGATCTATTACGAGCAGTACTTC.

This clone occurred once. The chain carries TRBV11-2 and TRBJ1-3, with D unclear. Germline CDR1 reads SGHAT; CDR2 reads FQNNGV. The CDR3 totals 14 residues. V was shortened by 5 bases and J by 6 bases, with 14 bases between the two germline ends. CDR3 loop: CASSLSGVQNTIYF. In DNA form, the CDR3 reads TGTGCCAGCAGCCTTTCGGGTGTGCAAAACACCATATATTTT.